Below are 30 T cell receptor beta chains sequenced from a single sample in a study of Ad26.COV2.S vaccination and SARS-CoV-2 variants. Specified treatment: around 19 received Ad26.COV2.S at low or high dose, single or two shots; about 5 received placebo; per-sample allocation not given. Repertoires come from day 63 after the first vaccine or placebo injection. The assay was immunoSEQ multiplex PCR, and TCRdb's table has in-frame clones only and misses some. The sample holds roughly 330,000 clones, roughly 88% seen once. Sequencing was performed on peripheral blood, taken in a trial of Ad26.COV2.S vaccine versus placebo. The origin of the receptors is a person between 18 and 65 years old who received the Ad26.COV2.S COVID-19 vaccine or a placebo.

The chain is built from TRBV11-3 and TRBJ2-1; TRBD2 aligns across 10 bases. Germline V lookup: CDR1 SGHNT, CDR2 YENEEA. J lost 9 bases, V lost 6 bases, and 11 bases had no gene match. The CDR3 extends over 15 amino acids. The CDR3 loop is CASSFGLLAGSEQFF. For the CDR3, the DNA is TGTGCCAGCAGTTTTGGATTACTAGCGGGGTCTGAGCAGTTCTTC. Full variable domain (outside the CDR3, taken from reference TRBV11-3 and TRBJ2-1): EAGVVQSPRYKIIEKKQPVAFWCNPISGHNTLYWYLQNLGQGPELLIRYENEEAVDDSQLPKDRFSAERLKGVDSTLKIQPAELGDSAVYLCASSFGLLAGSEQFFGPGTRLTVL.

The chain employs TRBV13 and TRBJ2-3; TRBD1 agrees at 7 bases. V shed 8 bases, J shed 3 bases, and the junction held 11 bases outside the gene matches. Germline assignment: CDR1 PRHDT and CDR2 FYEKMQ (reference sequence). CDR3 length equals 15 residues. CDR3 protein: CASEPRGPGTDTQYF. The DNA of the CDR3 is TGTGCCAGCGAGCCTAGGGGGCCTGGGACAGATACGCAGTATTTT.

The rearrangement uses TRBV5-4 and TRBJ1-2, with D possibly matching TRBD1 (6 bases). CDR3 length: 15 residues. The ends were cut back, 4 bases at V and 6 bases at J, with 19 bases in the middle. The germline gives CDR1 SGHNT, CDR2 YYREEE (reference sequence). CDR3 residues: CASSTLQDSVHGYTF. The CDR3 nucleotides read TGTGCCAGCAGCACCCTCCAGGACAGCGTCCATGGCTACACCTTC.

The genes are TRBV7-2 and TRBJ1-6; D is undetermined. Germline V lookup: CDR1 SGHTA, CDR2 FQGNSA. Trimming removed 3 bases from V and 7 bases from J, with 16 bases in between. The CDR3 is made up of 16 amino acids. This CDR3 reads CASSFETQPLNSPLHF. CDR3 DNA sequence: TGTGCCAGCAGCTTTGAGACCCAACCTCTAAATTCACCCCTCCACTTT. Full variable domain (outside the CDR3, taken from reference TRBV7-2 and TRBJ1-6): GAGVSQSPSNKVTEKGKDVELRCDPISGHTALYWYRQSLGQGLEFLIYFQGNSAPDKSGLPSDRFSAERTGGSVSTLTIQRTQQEDSAVYLCASSFETQPLNSPLHFGNGTRLTVT.

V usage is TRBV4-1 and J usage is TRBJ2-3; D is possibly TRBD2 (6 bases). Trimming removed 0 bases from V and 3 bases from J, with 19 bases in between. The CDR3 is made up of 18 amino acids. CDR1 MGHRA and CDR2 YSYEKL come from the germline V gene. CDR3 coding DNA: TGCGCCAGCAGCCAAGATCCATCAGCAGGGAGGAGGACAGATACGCAGTATTTT. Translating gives CASSQDPSAGRRTDTQYF.

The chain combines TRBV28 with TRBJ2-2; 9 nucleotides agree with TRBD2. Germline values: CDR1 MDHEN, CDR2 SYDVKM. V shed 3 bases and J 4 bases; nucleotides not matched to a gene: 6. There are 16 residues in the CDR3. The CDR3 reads CASSLVLAGPTGELFF. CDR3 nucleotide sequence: TGTGCCAGCAGTTTGGTACTAGCGGGCCCCACCGGGGAGCTGTTTTTT. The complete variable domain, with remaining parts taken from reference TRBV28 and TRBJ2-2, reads DVKVTQSSRYLVKRTGEKVFLECVQDMDHENMFWYRQDPGLGLRLIYFSYDVKMKEKGDIPEGYSVSREKKERFSLILESASTNQTSMYLCASSLVLAGPTGELFFGEGSRLTVL.

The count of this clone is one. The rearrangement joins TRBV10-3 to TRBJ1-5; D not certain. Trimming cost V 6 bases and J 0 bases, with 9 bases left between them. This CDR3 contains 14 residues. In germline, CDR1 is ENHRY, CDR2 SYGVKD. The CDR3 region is CAIREEYSNQPQHF. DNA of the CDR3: TGTGCCATCAGGGAGGAATATAGCAATCAGCCCCAGCATTTT.

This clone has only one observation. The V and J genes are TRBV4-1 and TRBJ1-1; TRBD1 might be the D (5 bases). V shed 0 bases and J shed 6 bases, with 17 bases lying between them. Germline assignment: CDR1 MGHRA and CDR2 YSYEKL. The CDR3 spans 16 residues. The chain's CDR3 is CASSQEQGNLVSEAFF. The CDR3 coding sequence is TGCGCCAGCAGCCAAGAGCAGGGTAACTTAGTCTCTGAAGCTTTCTTT.

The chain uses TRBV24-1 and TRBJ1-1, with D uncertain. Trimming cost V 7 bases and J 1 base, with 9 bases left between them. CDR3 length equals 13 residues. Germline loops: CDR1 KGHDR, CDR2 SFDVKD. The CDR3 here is CATSEAWNTEAFF. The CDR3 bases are TGTGCCACCAGCGAGGCCTGGAACACTGAAGCTTTCTTT.

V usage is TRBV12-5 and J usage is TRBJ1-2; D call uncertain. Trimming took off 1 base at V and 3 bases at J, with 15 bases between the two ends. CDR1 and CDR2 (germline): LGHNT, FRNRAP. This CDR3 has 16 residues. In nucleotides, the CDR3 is TGTGCTAGTGGTTTGGATGGAGACCTCACCGACTATGGCTACACCTTC. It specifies CASGLDGDLTDYGYTF. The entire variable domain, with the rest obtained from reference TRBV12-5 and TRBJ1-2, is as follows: DARVTQTPRHKVTEMGQEVTMRCQPILGHNTVFWYRQTMMQGLELLAYFRNRAPLDDSGMPKDRFSAEMPDATLATLKIQPSEPRDSAVYFCASGLDGDLTDYGYTFGSGTRLTVV.

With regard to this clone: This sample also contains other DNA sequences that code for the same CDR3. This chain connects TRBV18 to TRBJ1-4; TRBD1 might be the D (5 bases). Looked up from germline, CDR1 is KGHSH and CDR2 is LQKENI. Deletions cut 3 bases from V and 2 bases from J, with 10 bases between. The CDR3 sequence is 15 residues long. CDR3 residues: CASSPQGATNEKLFF. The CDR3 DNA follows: TGTGCCAGCTCACCGCAGGGTGCCACTAATGAAAAACTGTTTTTT.

CDR3 sequence (DNA): TGCAGTGCTAGTGGGGGGATAGCGGACACCTACAATGAGCAGTTCTTC. Translation: CSASGGIADTYNEQFF. The chain recombines TRBV20-1 with TRBJ2-1; perhaps TRBD2 as D (6 bases). This CDR3 has 16 amino acids. CDR1 is DFQATT, CDR2 SNEGSKA, per germline (reference sequence). V lost 3 bases and J 2 bases, leaving 17 bases between the germline ends.

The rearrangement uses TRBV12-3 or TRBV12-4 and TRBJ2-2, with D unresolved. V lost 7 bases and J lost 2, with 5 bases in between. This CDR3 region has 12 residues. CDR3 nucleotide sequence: TGTGCCAGCACCTTCAACACCGGGGAGCTGTTTTTT. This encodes CASTFNTGELFF.

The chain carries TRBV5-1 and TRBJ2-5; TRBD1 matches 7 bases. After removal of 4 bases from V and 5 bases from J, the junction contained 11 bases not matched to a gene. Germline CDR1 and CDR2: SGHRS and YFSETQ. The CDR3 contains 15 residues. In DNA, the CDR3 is TGCGCCAGCAGCGCAGGGACAGTCCGTTCTGAGACCCAGTACTTC. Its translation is CASSAGTVRSETQYF.

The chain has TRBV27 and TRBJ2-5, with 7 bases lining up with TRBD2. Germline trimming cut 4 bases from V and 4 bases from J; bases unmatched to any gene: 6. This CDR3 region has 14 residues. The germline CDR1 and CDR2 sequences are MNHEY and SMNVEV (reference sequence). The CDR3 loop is CASSSTGLRETQYF. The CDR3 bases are TGTGCCAGCAGTTCAACGGGACTACGAGAGACCCAGTACTTC.

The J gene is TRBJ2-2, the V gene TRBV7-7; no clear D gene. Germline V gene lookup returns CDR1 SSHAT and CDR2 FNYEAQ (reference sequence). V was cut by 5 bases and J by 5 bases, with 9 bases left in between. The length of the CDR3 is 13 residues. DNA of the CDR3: TGTGCCAGCAGCGCCTTGGAGACCGGGGAGCTGTTTTTT. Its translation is CASSALETGELFF.

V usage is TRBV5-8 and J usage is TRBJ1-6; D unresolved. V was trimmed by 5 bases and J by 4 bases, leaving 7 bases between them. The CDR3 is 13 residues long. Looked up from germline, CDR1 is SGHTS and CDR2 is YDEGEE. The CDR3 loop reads CASSFSYNSPLHF. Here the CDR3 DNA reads TGTGCCAGCAGTTTTTCTTATAATTCACCCCTCCACTTT.

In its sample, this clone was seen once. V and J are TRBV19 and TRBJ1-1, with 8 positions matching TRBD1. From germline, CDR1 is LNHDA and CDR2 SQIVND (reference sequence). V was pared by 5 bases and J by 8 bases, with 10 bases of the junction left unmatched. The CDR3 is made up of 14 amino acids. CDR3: CASSPAPGQGEAFF. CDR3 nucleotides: TGTGCCAGTAGTCCCGCCCCTGGACAGGGAGAAGCTTTCTTT.

CDR3 nucleotide sequence: TGTGCCTGGAGTGTAGGGGGGGGATCTAACTATGGCTACACCTTC. Its protein product is CAWSVGGGSNYGYTF. This chain joins TRBV30 and TRBJ1-2, with D maybe TRBD1 (6 bases). The V and J ends lost 0 bases and 0 bases respectively, with 11 bases between them. Germline values: CDR1 GTSNPN, CDR2 SVGIG (reference sequence). There are 15 residues in the CDR3.

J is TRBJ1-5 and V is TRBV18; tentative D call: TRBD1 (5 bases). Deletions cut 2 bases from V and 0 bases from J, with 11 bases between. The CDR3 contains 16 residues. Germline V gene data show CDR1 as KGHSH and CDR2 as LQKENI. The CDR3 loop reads CASSPGGGDSNQPQHF. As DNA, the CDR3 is TGTGCCAGCTCACCAGGGGGAGGTGATAGCAATCAGCCCCAGCATTTT.

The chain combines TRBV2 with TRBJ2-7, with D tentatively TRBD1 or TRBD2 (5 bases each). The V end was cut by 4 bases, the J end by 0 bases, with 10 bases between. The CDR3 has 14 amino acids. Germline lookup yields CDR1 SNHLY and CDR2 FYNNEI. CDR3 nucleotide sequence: TGTGCCAGCAGTGTGGGACCAAGCTCCTACGAGCAGTACTTC. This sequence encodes CASSVGPSSYEQYF.

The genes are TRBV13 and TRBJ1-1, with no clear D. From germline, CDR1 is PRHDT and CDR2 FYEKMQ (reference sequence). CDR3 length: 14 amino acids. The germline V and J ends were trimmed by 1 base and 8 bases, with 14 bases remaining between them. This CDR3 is CASSLVRPGSEAFF. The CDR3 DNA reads TGTGCCAGCAGCTTAGTCCGGCCGGGCAGCGAAGCTTTCTTT.

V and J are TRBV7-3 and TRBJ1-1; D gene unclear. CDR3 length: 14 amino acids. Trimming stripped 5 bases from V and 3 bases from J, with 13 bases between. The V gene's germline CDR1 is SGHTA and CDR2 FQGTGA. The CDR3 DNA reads TGTGCCAGCAGCCCCACCGCGGGTTACACTGAAGCTTTCTTT. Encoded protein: CASSPTAGYTEAFF.

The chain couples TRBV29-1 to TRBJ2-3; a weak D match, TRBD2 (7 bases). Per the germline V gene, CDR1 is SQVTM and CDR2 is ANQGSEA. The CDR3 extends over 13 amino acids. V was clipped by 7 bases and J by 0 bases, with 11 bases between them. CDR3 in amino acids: CSEQGLSTDTQYF. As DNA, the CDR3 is TGCAGCGAACAGGGACTAAGCACAGATACGCAGTATTTT.

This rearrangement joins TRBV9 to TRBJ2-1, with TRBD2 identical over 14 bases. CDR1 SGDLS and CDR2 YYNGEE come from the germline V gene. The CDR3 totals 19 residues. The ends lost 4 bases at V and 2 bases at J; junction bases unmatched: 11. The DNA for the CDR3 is TGTGCCAGCAGCCCACGTGAGGGACTAGCGGGAGACACCTACAATGAGCAGTTCTTC. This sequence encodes CASSPREGLAGDTYNEQFF.

CDR3 in DNA: TGTGCCAGCAGCCAGGTACAGGGGAATGAAAAACTGTTTTTT. It encodes CASSQVQGNEKLFF. The chain recombines TRBV7-9 with TRBJ1-4; 7 bases line up with TRBD1. The CDR3 covers 14 residues. Trimming took 5 bases from V and 5 from J; bases not matched to a gene: 5. Per germline, CDR1 SEHNR and CDR2 FQNEAQ (reference sequence).

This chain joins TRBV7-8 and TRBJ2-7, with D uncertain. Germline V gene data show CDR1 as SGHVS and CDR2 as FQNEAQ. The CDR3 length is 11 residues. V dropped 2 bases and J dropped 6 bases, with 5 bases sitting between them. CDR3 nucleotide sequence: TGTGCCAGCAGCTTAACCGGCGAGCAGTACGTC. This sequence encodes CASSLTGEQYV.

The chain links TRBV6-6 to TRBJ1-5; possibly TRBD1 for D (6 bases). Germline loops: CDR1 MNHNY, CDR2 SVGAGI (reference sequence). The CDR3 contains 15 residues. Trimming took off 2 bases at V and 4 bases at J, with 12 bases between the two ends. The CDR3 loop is CASSYGGTPNQPQHF. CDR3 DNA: TGTGCCAGCAGTTACGGGGGGACACCGAATCAGCCCCAGCATTTT.

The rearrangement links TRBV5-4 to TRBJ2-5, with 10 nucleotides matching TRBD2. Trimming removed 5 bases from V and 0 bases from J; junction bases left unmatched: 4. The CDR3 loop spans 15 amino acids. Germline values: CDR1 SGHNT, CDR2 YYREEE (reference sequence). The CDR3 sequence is CASSFLAGDQETQYF. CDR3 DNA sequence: TGTGCCAGCAGTTTTCTAGCGGGGGACCAAGAGACCCAGTACTTC.

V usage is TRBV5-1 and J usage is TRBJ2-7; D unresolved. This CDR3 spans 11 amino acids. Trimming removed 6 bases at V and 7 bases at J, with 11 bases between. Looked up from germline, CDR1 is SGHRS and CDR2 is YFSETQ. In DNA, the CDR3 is TGCGCCAGCATGGGGTTTGAAGAGCAGTACTTC. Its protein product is CASMGFEEQYF.